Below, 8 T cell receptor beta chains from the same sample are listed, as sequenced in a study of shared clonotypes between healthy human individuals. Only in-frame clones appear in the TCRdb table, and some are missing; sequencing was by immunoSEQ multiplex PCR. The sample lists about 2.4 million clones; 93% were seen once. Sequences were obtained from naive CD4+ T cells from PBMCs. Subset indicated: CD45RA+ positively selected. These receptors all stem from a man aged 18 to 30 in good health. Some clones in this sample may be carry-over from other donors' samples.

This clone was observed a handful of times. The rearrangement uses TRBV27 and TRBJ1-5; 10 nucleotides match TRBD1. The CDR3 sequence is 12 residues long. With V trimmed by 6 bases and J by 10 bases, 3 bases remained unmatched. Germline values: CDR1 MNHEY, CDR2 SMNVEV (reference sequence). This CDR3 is CASRRTGGPQHF. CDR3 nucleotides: TGTGCCAGCAGGCGGACAGGGGGACCCCAGCATTTT.

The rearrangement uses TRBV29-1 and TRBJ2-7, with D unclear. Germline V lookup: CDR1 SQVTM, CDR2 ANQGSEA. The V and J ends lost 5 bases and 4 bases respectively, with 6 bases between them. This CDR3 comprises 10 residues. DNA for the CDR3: TGCAGCGTTTTTTTTTACGAGCAGTACTTC. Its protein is CSVFFYEQYF.

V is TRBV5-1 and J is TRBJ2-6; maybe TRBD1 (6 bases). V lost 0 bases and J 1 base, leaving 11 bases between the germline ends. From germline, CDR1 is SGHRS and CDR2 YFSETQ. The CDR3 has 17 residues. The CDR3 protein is CASSLGQAPSGANVLTF. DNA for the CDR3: TGCGCCAGCAGCTTGGGACAGGCCCCTTCTGGGGCCAACGTCCTGACTTTC.

The CDR3 here is CASSIPYQQGVGYGYTF. CDR3 nucleotides: TGTGCCAGCAGTATCCCTTACCAACAGGGGGTGGGGTATGGCTACACCTTC. The chain has TRBV28 and TRBJ1-2, with TRBD1 matching 8 bases. Per germline, CDR1 MDHEN and CDR2 SYDVKM. V was clipped by 5 bases and J by 5 bases; unmatched bases: 16. The CDR3 loop spans 17 amino acids.

The CDR3 DNA reads TGCGCCAGCAGCTTTGATGGGCGGGAGTCACAGAGGCCGCAGTATTTT. It codes for CASSFDGRESQRPQYF. The gene calls are TRBV5-1 and TRBJ2-3, with 7 bases aligning to TRBD2. Trimming took 2 bases from V and 10 from J; bases not matched to a gene: 16. The CDR3 loop spans 16 amino acids. Germline V gives CDR1 SGHRS, CDR2 YFSETQ.

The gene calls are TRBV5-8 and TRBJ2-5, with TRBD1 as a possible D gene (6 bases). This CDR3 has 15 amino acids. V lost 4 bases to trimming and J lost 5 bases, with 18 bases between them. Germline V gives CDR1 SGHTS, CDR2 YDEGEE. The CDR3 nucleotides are TGTGCCAGCAGCCCTTCAACAGGGACCGCGGAGACCCAGTACTTC. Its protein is CASSPSTGTAETQYF.

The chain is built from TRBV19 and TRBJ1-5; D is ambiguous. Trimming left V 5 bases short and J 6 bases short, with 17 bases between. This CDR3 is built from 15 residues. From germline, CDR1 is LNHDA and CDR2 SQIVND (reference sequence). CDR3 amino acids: CASSVRVGEGQPQHF. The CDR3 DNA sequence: TGTGCCAGTAGTGTCCGGGTTGGGGAAGGTCAGCCCCAGCATTTT.

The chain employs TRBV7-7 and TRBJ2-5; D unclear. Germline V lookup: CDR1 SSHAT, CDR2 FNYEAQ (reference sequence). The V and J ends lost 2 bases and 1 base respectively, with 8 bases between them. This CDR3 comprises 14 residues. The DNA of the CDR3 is TGTGCCAGCAGCTTATCCGGCGGCCAAGAGACCCAGTACTTC. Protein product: CASSLSGGQETQYF.